This passage covers 8 T cell receptor beta chains from one sample sequenced in a study of CD8 T cells in ankylosing spondylitis. Findings of the study overall: What seemed typical of ankylosing spondylitis blood was a TCR beta motif built from eight highly homologous variants.

Their specific antigens are unknown. One entry per CDR3 protein results from TCRdb running MiXCR on the 5' RACE reads. In the table there are roughly 700,000 distinct CDR3 sequences, roughly 19% of which are singletons. The sequencing input was blood, either unsorted or a sorted T cell fraction (not recorded which). Receptor source: a male donor with ankylosing spondylitis.

The rearrangement links TRBV29-1 to TRBJ1-1; D ambiguous. This CDR3 comprises 14 residues. The germline V gene has CDR1 SQVTM and CDR2 ANQGSEA. Trimming cost V 2 bases and J 3 bases, with 13 bases left between them. CDR3 residues: CSVEQAGPDTEAFF. CDR3 bases: TGCAGCGTTGAACAGGCCGGACCAGACACTGAAGCTTTCTTT.

This clonotype was seen a handful of times. The chain is built from TRBV5-1 and TRBJ2-5; D might be TRBD2 (6 bases). Germline V gene sequence: CDR1 SGHRS, CDR2 YFSETQ. The CDR3 extends over 15 amino acids. The germline V and J ends were trimmed by 4 bases and 5 bases, with 18 bases remaining between them. The CDR3 bases are TGCGCCAGCAGCCCCACTGGAAATAGCGGCGAGACCCAGTACTTC. Protein: CASSPTGNSGETQYF.

The V gene is TRBV18, the J gene TRBJ2-3; D ambiguous. In germline, CDR1 is KGHSH, CDR2 LQKENI. This CDR3 is built from 15 residues. Trimming removed 2 bases from V and 2 bases from J, with 11 bases in between. CDR3 in DNA: TGTGCCAGCTCACCATTCGGCGGCTACACAGATACGCAGTATTTT. The encoded protein is CASSPFGGYTDTQYF.

There are a few counts of this clonotype. The J gene is TRBJ2-5, the V gene TRBV15, with D perhaps matching TRBD2 (6 bases). Trimming pared 3 bases from V and 7 bases from J, leaving 24 bases between. CDR1 is LNHNV and CDR2 is YYDKDF in the germline V gene (reference sequence). The CDR3 has 17 amino acids. The CDR3 coding sequence is TGTGCCACCAGCAGGGGGGAGGCGGGCCTCAAAGGTTGGACCCAGTACTTC. Translating it yields CATSRGEAGLKGWTQYF.

The chain employs TRBV4-3 and TRBJ2-3, with D tentatively TRBD2 (5 bases). V lost 5 bases and J 0 bases, leaving 15 bases between the germline ends. Looked up from germline, CDR1 is LGHNA and CDR2 is YSLEER. This CDR3 comprises 16 residues. The CDR3 DNA reads as TGCGCCAGCAGCGATAGTGGCGGGTCTAGCACAGATACGCAGTATTTT. Translating it yields CASSDSGGSSTDTQYF.

J is TRBJ1-1 and V is TRBV10-3; no clear D gene. The CDR3 is 15 amino acids. Trimming shortened V by 0 bases and J by 4 bases, and 12 bases separated the two germline ends. The germline V gene has CDR1 ENHRY and CDR2 SYGVKD. The CDR3 nucleotides are TGTGCCATCAGTGAGTCGGGCACTCCGGTCACTGAAGCTTTCTTT. Its protein is CAISESGTPVTEAFF.

The sample holds a few counts of this clonotype. The V call is TRBV12-3 or TRBV12-4, the J call TRBJ1-1; D call uncertain. CDR3 length: 14 residues. Trimming cost V 6 bases and J 0 bases, with 11 bases left between them. The CDR3 protein is CASRDGFMNTEAFF. The DNA of the CDR3 is TGTGCCAGCAGGGACGGGTTTATGAACACTGAAGCTTTCTTT.

V is TRBV20-1 and J is TRBJ2-1; TRBD2 agrees at 11 bases. This CDR3 contains 17 residues. The germline gives CDR1 DFQATT, CDR2 SNEGSKA (reference sequence). V dropped 5 bases and J dropped 4; count of bases not matched to a gene: 13. CDR3 loop: CSALAPSGGSDYNEQFF. The CDR3, as DNA: TGCAGTGCTCTGGCACCTAGCGGGGGGTCCGATTACAATGAGCAGTTCTTC.